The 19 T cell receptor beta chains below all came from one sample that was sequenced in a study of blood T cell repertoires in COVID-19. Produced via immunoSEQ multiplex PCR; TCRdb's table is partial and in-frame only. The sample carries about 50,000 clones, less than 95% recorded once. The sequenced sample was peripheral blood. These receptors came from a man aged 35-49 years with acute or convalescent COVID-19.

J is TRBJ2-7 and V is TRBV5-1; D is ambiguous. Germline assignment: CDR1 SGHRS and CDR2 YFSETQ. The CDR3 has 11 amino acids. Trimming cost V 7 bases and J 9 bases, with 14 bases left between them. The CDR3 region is CASGDTFGQYF. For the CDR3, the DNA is TGCGCCAGCGGCGACACCTTCGGGCAGTACTTC. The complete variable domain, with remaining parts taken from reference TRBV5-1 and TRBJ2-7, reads KAGVTQTPRYLIKTRGQQVTLSCSPISGHRSVSWYQQTPGQGLQFLFEYFSETQRNKGNFPGRFSGRQFSNSRSEMNVSTLELGDSALYLCASGDTFGQYFGPGTRLTVT.

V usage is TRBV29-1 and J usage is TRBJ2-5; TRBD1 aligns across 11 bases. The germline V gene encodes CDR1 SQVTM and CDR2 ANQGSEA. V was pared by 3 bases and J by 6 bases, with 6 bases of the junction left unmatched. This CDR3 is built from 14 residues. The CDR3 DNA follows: TGCAGCGTTGATCGGACAGGGGGCGGGAAGACCCAGTACTTC. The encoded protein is CSVDRTGGGKTQYF.

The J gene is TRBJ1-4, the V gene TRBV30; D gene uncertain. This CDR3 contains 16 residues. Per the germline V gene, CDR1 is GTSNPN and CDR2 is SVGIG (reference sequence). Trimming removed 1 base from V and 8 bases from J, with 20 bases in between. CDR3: CAWSGTSGRRAEKLFF. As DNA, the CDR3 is TGTGCCTGGAGTGGTACATCTGGGCGGAGGGCCGAAAAACTGTTTTTT.

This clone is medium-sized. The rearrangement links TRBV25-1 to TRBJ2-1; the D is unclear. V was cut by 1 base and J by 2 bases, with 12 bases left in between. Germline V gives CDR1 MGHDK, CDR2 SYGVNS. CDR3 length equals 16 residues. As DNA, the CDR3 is TGTGCCAGCAGTGAATTGGGCACGAACCCCTACAATGAGCAGTTCTTC. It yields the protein CASSELGTNPYNEQFF.

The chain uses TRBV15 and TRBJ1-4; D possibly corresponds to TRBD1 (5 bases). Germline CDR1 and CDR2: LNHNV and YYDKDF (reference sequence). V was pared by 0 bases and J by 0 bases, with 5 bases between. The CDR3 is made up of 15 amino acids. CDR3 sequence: CATSREGATNEKLFF. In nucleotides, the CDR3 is TGTGCCACCAGCAGAGAAGGGGCAACTAATGAAAAACTGTTTTTT. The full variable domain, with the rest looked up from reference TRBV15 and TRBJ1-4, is DAMVIQNPRYQVTQFGKPVTLSCSQTLNHNVMYWYQQKSSQAPKLLFHYYDKDFNNEADTPDNFQSRRPNTSFCFLDIRSPGLGDTAMYLCATSREGATNEKLFFGSGTQLSVL.

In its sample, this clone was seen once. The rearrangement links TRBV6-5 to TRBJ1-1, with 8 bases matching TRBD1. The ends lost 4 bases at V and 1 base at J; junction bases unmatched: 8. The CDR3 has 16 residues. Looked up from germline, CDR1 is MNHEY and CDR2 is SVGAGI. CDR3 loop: CASSSRTGLANTEAFF. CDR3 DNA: TGTGCCAGCAGTTCCAGGACAGGGTTGGCGAACACTGAAGCTTTCTTT.

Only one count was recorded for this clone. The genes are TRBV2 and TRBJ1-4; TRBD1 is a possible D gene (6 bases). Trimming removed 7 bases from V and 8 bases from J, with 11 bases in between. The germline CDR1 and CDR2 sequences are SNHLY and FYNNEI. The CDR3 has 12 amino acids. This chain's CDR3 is CASTFGTEKLFF. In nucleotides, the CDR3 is TGTGCCAGCACCTTCGGGACAGAAAAACTGTTTTTT.

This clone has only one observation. Here the CDR3 DNA reads TGTGCCAGCAGCTTGGGTTTTAGACGCCGAGGATCGGAGCAGTACTTC. It translates to CASSLGFRRRGSEQYF. The rearrangement joins TRBV5-6 to TRBJ2-7, with no clear D. CDR1 is SGHDT and CDR2 is YYEEEE in the germline V gene. V was cut by 0 bases and J by 7 bases, with 20 bases left in between. CDR3 length equals 16 residues.

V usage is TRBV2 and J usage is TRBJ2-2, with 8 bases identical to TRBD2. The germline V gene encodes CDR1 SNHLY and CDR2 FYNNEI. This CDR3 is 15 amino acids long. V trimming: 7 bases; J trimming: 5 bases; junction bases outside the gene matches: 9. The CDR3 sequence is CASTQTSESTGELFF. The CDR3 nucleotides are TGTGCCAGCACTCAGACTAGCGAATCTACCGGGGAGCTGTTTTTT.

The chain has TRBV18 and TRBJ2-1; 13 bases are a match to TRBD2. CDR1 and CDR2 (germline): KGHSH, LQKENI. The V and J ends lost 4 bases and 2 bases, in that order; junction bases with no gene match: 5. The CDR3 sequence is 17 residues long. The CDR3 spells CASSQLAGGPTYNEQFF. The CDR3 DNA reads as TGTGCCAGCTCACAACTAGCGGGAGGGCCCACCTACAATGAGCAGTTCTTC.

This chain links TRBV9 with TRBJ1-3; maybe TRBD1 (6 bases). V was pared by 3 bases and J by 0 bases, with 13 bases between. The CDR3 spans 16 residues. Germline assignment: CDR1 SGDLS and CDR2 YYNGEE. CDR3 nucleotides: TGTGCCAGCAGCGCCCCAGGGGACCCCTCTGGAAACACCATATATTTT. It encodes CASSAPGDPSGNTIYF.

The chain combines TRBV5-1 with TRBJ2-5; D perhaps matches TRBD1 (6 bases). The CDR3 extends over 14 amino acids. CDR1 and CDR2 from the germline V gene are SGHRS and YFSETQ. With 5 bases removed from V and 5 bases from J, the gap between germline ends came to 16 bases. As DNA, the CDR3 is TGCGCCAGCAGGCGTTCGGAAGGGGGTGAGACCCAGTACTTC. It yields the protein CASRRSEGGETQYF.

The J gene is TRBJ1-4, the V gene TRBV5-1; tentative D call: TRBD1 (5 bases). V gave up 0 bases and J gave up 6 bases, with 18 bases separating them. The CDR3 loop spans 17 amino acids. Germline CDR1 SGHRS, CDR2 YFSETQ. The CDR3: CASSLEITRQGYEKLFF. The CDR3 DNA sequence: TGCGCCAGCAGCTTGGAGATAACCAGGCAGGGATATGAAAAACTGTTTTTT.

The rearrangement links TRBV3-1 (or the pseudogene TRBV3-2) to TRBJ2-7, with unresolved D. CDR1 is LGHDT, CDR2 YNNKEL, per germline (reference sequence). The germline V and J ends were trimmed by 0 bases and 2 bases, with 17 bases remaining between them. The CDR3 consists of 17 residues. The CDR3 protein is CASSQERARNPTYEQYF. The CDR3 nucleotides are TGTGCCAGCAGCCAAGAGCGAGCCAGGAACCCCACCTACGAGCAGTACTTC.

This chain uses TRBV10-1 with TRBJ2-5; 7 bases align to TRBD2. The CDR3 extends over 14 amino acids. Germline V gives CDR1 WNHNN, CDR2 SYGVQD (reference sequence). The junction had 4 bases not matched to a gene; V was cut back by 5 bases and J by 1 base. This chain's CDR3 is CASSFSGSQETQYF. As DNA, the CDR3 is TGCGCCAGCAGTTTTAGCGGGTCCCAAGAGACCCAGTACTTC.

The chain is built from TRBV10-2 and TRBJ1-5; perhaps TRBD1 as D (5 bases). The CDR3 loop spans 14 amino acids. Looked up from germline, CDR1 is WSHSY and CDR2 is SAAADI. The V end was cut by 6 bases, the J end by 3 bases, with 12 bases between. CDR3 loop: CASRGGTDNQPQHF. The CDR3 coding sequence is TGCGCCAGCAGGGGGGGGACGGACAATCAGCCCCAGCATTTT.

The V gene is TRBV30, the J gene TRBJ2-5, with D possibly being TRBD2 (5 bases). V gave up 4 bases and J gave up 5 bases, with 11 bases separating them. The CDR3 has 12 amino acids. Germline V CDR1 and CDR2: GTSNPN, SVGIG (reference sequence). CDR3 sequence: CAWTGGWETQYF. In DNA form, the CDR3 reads TGTGCCTGGACTGGCGGGTGGGAGACCCAGTACTTC.

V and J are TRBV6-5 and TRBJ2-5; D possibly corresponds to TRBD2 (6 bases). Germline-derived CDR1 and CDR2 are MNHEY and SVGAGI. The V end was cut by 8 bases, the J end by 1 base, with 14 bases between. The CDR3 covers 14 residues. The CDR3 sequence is CASARTTIQETQYF. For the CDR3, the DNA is TGTGCCAGCGCCCGGACTACGATCCAAGAGACCCAGTACTTC.

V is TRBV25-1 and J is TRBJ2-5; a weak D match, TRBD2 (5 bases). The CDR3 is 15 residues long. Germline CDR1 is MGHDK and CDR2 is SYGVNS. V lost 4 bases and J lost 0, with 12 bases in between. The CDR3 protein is CASSGRNGDQETQYF. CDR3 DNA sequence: TGTGCCAGCAGTGGACGAAACGGGGACCAAGAGACCCAGTACTTC.